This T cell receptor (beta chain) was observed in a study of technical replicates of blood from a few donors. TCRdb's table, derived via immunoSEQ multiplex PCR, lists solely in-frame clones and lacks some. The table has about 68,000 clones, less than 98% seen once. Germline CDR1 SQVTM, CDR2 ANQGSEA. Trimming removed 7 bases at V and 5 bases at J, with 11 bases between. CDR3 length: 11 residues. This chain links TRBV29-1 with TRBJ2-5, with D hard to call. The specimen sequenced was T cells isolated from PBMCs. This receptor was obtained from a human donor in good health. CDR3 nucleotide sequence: TGCAGCGCTTCTTCTCCGGAGACCCAGTACTTC. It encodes CSASSPETQYF.